These 6 T cell receptor beta chains came from one sample sequenced in a study of blood T cells in healthy people across ages. A sample-barcoded 5' primer and a J-beta primer mix were used in a second PCR of roughly 6 to 11 cycles. TCRdb used MiXCR to reprocess the 5' RACE reads, holding one entry per CDR3 protein. The data contain hundreds of thousands of distinct CDR3 sequences, over 40% of them singletons. Sample: blood. These receptors were taken from a woman over 75 in good health.

Details on this clonotype: A much larger clone lies a single base off, so this may be a read error. The rearrangement uses TRBV7-2 and TRBJ2-1; possibly TRBD2 for D (6 bases). Matching the DNA end better, TRBJ2-7 makes the J call doubtful. The CDR3 has 17 amino acids. Germline V gene sequence: CDR1 SGHTA, CDR2 FQGNSA. The CDR3 nucleotides are TGTGCCAGCAGCTCCCTCGCCGGTCGGGGGTCCTACAATGAGCAGTACTTC. Protein sequence: CASSSLAGRGSYNEQYF.

This clonotype was recorded a few times. The chain has TRBV13 and TRBJ1-4, with D uncertain. The CDR3 has 15 residues. CDR1 is PRHDT and CDR2 is FYEKMQ in the germline V gene (reference sequence). V was trimmed by 2 bases and J by 5 bases, leaving 12 bases between them. The CDR3 reads CASSLWVGGNEKLFF. In nucleotides, the CDR3 is TGTGCCAGCAGCTTATGGGTGGGCGGGAATGAAAAACTGTTTTTT.

J is TRBJ2-7 and V is TRBV10-3; D is possibly TRBD1 (7 bases). Trimming stripped 3 bases from V and 5 bases from J, with 11 bases between. The CDR3 consists of 13 residues. The germline V gene encodes CDR1 ENHRY and CDR2 SYGVKD. CDR3 DNA sequence: TGTGCCATCAGTGACAGGGGGGTCCACGAGCAGTACTTC. This codes for CAISDRGVHEQYF.

Remarks on this clonotype: A read error may be the cause here, since a much bigger clone is one base away. The CDR3 loop reads CASSLSPGLNQSQHF. The CDR3 nucleotides read TGTGCCAGCAGCTTATCTCCGGGGCTAAATCAGTCCCAGCATTTT. The chain carries TRBV7-2 and TRBJ1-5; D is perhaps TRBD1 (5 bases). The CDR3 length is 15 residues. Germline V gene sequence: CDR1 SGHTA, CDR2 FQGNSA.

The V gene is TRBV6-2 or TRBV6-3, the J gene TRBJ2-7; 12 bases agree with TRBD2. Germline CDR1 reads MNHEY; CDR2 reads SVGEGT. This CDR3 spans 15 amino acids. V was pared by 7 bases and J by 5 bases, with 9 bases of the junction left unmatched. CDR3 DNA: TGTGCCAGCACTCTCCTAGCGGGAGGGCCCCACGAGCAGTACTTC. Translating gives CASTLLAGGPHEQYF.

Points on this clonotype: Mismatch with germline at one junction end may stem from a read error. The chain is built from TRBV3-1 and TRBJ1-5; D not resolved. This CDR3 has 13 amino acids. In germline, CDR1 is LGHDT, CDR2 YNNKEL (reference sequence). CDR3 bases: TGTGCCGGCAGCCAAGAAGCGGATCAGCCCCAGCATTTT. Its protein is CAGSQEADQPQHF.